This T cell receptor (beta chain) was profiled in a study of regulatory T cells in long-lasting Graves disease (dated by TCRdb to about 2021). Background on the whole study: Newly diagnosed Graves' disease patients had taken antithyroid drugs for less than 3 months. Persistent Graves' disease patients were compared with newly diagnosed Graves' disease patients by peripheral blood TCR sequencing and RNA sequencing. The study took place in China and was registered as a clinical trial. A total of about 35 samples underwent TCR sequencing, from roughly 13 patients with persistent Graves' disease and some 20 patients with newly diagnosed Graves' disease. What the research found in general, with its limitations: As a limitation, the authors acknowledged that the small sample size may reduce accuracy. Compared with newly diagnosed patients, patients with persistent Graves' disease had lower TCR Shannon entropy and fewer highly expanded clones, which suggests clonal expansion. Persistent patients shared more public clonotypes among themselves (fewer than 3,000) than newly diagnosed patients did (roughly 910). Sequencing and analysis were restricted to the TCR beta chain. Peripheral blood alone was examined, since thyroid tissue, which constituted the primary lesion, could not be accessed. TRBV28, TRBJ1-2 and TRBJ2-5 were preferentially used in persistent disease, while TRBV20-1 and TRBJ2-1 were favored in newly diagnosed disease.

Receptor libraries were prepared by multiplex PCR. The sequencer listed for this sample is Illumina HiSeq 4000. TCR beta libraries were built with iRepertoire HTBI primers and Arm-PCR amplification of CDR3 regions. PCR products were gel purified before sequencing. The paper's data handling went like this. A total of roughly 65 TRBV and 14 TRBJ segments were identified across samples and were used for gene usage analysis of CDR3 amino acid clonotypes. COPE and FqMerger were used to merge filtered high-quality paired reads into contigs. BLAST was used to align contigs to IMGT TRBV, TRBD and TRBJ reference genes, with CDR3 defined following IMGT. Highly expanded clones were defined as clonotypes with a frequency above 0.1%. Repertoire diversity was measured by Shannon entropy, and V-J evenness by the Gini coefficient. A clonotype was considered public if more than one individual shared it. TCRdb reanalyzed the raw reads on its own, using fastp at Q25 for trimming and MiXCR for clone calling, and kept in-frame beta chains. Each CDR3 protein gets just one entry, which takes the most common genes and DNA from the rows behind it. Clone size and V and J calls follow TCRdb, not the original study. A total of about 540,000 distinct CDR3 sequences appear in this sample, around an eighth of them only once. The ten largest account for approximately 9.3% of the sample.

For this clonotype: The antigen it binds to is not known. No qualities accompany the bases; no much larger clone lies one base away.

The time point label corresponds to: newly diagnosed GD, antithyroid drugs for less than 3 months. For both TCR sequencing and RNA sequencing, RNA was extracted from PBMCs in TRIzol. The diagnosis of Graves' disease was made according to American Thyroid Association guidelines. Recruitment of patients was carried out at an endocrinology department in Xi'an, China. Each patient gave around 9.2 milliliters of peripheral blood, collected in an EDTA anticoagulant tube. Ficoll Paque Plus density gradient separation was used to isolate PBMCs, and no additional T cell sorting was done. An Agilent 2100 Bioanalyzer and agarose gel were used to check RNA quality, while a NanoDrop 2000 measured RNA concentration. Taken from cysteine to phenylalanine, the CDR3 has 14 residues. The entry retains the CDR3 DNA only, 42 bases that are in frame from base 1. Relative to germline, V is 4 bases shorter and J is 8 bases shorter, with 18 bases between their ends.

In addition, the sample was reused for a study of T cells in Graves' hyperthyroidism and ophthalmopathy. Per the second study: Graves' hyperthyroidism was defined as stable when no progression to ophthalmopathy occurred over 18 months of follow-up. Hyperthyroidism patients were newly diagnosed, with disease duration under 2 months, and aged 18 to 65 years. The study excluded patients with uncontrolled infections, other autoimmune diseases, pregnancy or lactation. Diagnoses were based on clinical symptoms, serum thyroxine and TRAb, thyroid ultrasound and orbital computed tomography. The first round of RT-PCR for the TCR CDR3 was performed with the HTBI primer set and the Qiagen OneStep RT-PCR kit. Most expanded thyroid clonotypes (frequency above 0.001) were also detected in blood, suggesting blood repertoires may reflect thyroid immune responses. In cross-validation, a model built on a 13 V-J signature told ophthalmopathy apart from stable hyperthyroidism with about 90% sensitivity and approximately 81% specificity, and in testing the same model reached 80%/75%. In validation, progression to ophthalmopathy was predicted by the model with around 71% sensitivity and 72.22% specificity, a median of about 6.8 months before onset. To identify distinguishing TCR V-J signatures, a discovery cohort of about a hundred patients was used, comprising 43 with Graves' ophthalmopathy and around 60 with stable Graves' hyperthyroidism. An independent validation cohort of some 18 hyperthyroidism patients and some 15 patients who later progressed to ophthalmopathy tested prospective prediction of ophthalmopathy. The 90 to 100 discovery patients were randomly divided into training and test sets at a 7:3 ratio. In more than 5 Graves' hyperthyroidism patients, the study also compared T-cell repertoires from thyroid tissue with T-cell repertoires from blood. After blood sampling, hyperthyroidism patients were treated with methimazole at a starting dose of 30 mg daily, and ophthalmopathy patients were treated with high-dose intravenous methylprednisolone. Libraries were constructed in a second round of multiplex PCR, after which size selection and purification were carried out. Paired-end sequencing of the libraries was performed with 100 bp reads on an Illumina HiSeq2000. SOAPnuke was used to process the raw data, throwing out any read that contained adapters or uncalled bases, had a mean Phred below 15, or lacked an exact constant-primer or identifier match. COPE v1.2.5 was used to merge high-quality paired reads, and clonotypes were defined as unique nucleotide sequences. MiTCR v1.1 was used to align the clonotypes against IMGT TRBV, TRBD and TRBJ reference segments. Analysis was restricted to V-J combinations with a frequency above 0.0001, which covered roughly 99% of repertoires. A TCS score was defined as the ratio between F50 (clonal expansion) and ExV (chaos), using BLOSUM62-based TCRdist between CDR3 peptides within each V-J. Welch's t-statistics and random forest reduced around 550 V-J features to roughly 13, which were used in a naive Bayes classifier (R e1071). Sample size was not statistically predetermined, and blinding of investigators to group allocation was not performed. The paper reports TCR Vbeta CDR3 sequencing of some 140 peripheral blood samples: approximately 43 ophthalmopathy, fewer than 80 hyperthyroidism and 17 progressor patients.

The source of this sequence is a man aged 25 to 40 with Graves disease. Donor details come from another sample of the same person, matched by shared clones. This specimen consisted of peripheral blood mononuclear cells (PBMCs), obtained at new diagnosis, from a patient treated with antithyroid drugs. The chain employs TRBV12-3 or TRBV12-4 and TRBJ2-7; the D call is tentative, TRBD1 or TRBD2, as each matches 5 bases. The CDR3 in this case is CASSYAGTLSQQYF. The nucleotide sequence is TGTGCCAGCAGTTACGCCGGGACCCTCAGCCAGCAGTACTTC.